This T cell receptor beta chain emerged from a study of stem cell transplantation in POMP-related autoinflammatory disease. Study in general: Defective thymoproteasomes were hypothesized to impair CD8+ T-cell positive selection.

The CDR3 length is 17 residues. Method: immunoSEQ multiplex PCR; TCRdb's copy keeps in-frame clones and lacks some. The sample yields over 60,000 clones, approximately 91% seen once. PRAID featured prominent immunodeficiency. The sample was CD4+ T cells from PBMCs, taken after stem cell transplantation. The receptor comes from a human patient with POMP-related autoinflammation and immune dysregulation (PRAID). Some T cells may be transferred from the graft donor. J is TRBJ2-5 and V is TRBV21-1; TRBD1, as called in the table, went unchecked against the DNA. TRBV21-1 is labeled a pseudogene. For the CDR3, the DNA is TGTGCCAGCAGCAAAGTGTTACGACAGGGGGAACAAGAGACCCAGTACTTC. Encoded protein: CASSKVLRQGEQETQYF.